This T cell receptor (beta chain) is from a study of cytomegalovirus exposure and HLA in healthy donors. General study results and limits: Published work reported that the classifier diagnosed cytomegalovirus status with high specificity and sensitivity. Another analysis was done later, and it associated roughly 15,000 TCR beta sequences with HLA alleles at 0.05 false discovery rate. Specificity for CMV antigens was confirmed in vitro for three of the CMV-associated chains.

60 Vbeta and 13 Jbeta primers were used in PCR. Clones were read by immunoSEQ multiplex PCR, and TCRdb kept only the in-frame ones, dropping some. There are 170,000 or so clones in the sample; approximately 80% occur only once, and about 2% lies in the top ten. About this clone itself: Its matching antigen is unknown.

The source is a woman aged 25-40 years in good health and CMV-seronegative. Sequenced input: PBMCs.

This CDR3 reads CASRMRSGASVSHEQYF. The CDR3 DNA is TGCGCCAGCAGGATGAGATCAGGGGCATCGGTCAGCCACGAGCAGTACTTC. This chain joins TRBV10-1 and TRBJ2-7; tentative D call: TRBD1 (6 bases). Trimming pared 6 bases from V and 5 bases from J, leaving 26 bases between. Germline values: CDR1 WNHNN, CDR2 SYGVQD (reference sequence). The CDR3 is 17 amino acids.